This TCR beta chain was recorded in a study of T-cell reconstitution after alpha-beta-depleted transplantation in children (dated by TCRdb to the mid-2010s). With regard to the full study: The study quantitatively tracked T-cell immune reconstitution after TCRalphabeta/CD19-depleted allogeneic hematopoietic cell transplantation in children using TCR repertoire profiling.

Preparation of the library involved PCR. For sequencing, an Illumina HiSeq 2500 was employed. TCR library preparation used molecular barcoding, with unique molecular identifiers applied to normalize quantification of the TCRbeta repertoire. TCRdb cleaned the public reads at Q25 with fastp, built clones with MiXCR and kept in-frame beta chains. Each CDR3 protein gets just one entry, which takes the most common genes and DNA from the rows behind it. This sample comprises over 550,000 distinct CDR3 sequences, roughly a tenth of them detected only once. The ten largest clones add up to around 4% of the sample. This clonotype has just a few counts. Its antigen is still unknown. No base-level quality is on record; no much larger clone is a single base apart. Specimen: PBMCs from the stem cell graft donor, collected from the stem cell graft. The clonotype was recovered from a human donor who donated a stem cell graft to a child with acute myeloid leukemia.

The sequenced DNA: TGTGCCAGCAGCTCGGGACAGGGAAAGAGTGCAACGCAGTATTTT. This encodes CASSSGQGKSATQYF. The V gene is TRBV7-2 and the J gene is TRBJ2-3; 9 junctional bases match TRBD1. Trimming leaves V shorter by 4 bases and J shorter by 9 bases, with the junction holding 11 bases beyond the gene matches. The CDR3 runs 15 residues from the cysteine to the phenylalanine. Only the CDR3 DNA stays, 45 bases, in frame from base 1. CDR1 is given as SGHTA and CDR2 as FQGNSA, both from the germline V gene.